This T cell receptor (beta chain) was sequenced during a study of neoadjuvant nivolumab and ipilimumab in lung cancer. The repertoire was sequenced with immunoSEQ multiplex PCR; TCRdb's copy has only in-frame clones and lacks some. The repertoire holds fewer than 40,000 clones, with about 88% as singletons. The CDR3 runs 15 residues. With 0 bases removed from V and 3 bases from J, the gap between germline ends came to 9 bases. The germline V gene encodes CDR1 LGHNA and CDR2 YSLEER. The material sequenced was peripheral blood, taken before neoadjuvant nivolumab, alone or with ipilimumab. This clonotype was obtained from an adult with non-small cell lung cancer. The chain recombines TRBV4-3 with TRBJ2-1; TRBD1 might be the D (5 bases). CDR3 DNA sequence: TGCGCCAGCAGCCAAGATGGGGCACTCTACAATGAGCAGTTCTTC. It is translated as CASSQDGALYNEQFF.